This T cell receptor beta chain is from a study of T cell changes during pregnancy in multiple sclerosis. Trimming at V came to 1 base and at J to 2 bases, leaving 1 base not matched to a gene. The V gene's germline CDR1 is SGHTA and CDR2 FQGTGA. The CDR3 sequence is 15 residues long. Measured with immunoSEQ multiplex PCR; TCRdb has only the in-frame clones, and not every one. The sample gives more than 35,000 clones, 88% of which show up once; 0.5% to 0.65% is in the top ten. The clonotype was recovered from a female donor with multiple sclerosis, enrolled in a pregnancy study. The sequencing used CD4+ T cells from peripheral blood mononuclear cells, collected in the first trimester of pregnancy. This sequence joins TRBV7-3 and TRBJ2-1; 8 bases line up with TRBD2. CDR3 sequence (DNA): TGTGCCAGCAGCTTAAGCGGGGGGACCTACAATGAGCAGTTCTTC. This gives the protein CASSLSGGTYNEQFF.